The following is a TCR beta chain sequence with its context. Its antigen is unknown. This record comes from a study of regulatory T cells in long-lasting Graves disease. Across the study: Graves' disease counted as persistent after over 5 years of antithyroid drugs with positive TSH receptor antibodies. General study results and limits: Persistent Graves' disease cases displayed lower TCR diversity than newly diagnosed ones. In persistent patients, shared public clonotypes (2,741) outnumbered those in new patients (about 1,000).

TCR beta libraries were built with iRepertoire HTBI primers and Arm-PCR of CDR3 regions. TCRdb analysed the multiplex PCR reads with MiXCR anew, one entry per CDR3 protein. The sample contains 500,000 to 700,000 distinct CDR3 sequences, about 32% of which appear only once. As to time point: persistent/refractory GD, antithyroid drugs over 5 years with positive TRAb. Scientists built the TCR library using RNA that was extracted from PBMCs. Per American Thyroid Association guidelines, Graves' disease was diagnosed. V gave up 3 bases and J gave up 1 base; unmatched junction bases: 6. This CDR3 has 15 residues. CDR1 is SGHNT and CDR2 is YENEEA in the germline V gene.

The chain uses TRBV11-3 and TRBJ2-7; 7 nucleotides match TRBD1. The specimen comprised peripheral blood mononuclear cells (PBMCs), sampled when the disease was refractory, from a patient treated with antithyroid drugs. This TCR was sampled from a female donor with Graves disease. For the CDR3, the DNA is TGTGCCAGCAGCTTTCGTGGGACAGCATCCTACGAGCAGTACTTC. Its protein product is CASSFRGTASYEQYF. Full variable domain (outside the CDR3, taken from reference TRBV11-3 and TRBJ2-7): EAGVVQSPRYKIIEKKQPVAFWCNPISGHNTLYWYLQNLGQGPELLIRYENEEAVDDSQLPKDRFSAERLKGVDSTLKIQPAELGDSAVYLCASSFRGTASYEQYFGPGTRLTVT.